This TCR beta chain is drawn from a study of technical replicates of blood from several donors (dated by TCRdb to 2016 to 2017). Libraries were made using the immunoSEQ multiplex PCR assay. The table was pulled from immuneACCESS by TCRdb, which kept in-frame rearrangements only. Such tables lose some clones; where checked, under half of the loss comes from unresolved V genes, and the rest has no known cause. The sample records 75,000 to 95,000 clones, around 94% of which are singletons. Clones ranked in the top ten supply 0.39% of the sample. As regards this clone: Its antigen remains undetermined. No per-base quality is available; no much larger clone lies one base away.

The trim is 4 bases for V and 1 base for J, with a gap of 14 bases between the germline ends. CDR1 and CDR2, looked up from the germline V gene (reference sequence), are MNHEY and SMNVEV. There are 15 amino acids in the CDR3, from cysteine to phenylalanine inclusive. Just CDR3 DNA is preserved here, 45 bases in frame from base 1. The sample consisted of T cells isolated from PBMCs. The rearrangement combines TRBV27 with TRBJ2-7; the D gene is possibly TRBD1, with 6 bases matching. This clonotype was obtained from a human donor in good health. The nucleotide sequence is given as TGTGCCAGCAGTTCCTGGGGGCAGGCTTCCTACGAGCAGTACTTC. Its protein reads: CASSSWGQASYEQYF.